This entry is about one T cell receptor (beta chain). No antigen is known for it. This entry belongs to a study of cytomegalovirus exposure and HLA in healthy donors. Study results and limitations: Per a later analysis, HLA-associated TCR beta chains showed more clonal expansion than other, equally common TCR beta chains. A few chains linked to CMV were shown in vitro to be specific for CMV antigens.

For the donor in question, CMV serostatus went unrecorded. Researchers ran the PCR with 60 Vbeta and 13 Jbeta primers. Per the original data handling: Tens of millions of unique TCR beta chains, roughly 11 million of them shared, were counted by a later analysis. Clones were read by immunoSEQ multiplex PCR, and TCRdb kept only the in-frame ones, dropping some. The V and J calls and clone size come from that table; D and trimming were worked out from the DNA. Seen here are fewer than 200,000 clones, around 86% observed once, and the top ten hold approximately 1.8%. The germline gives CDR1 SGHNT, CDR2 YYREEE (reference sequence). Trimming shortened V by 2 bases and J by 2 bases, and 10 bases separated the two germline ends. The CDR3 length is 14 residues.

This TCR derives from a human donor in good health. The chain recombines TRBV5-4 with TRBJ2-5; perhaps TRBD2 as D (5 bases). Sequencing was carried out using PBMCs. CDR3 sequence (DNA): TGTGCCAGCAGCTTAGGATCGGGGCAAGAGACCCAGTACTTC. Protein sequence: CASSLGSGQETQYF.